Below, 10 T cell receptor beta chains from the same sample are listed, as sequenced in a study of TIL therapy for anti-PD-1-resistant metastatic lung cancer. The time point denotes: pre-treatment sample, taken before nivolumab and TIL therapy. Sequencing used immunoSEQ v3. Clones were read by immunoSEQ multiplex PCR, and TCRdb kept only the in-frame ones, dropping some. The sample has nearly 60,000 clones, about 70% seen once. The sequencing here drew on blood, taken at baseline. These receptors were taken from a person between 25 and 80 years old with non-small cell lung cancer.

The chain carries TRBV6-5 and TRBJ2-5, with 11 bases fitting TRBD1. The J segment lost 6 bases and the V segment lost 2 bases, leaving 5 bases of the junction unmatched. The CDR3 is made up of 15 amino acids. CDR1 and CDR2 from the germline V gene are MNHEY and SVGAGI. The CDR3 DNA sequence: TGTGCCAGCAGTTACCCCGGGACAGGGGGTAAGACCCAGTACTTC. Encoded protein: CASSYPGTGGKTQYF.

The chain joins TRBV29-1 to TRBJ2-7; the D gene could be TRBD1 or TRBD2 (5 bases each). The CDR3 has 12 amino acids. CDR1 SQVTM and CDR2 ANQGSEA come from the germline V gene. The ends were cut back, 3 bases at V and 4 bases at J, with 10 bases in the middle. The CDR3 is CSVEGVRYEQYF. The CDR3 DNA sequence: TGCAGCGTTGAGGGGGTCAGGTACGAGCAGTACTTC.

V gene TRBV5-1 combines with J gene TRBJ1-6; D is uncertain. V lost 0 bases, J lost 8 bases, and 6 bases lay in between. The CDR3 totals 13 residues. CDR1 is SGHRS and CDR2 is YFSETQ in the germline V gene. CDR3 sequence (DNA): TGCGCCAGCAGCTTGGCCGGTTATTCACCCCTCCACTTT. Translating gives CASSLAGYSPLHF.

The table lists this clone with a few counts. Written as DNA, the CDR3 is TGCGCCAGCAGCTTGGATTTCGGGCGGAACACTGAAGCTTTCTTT. Residues: CASSLDFGRNTEAFF. The chain uses TRBV5-1 and TRBJ1-1; D is ambiguous. V was clipped by 0 bases and J by 1 base, with 10 bases between them. Germline V gene data show CDR1 as SGHRS and CDR2 as YFSETQ. The CDR3 has 15 residues.

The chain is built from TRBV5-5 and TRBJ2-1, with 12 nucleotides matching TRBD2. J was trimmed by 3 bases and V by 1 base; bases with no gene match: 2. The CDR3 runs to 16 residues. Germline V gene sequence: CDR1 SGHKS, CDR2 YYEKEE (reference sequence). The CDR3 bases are TGTGCCAGCAGCTTGACTAGCGGGGGGCTCTACAATGAGCAGTTCTTC. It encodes CASSLTSGGLYNEQFF.

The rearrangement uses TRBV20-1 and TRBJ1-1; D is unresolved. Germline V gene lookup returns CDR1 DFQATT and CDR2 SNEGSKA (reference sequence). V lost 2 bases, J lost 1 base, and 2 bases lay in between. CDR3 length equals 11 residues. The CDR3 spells CSARQNTEAFF. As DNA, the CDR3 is TGCAGTGCTAGACAGAACACTGAAGCTTTCTTT.

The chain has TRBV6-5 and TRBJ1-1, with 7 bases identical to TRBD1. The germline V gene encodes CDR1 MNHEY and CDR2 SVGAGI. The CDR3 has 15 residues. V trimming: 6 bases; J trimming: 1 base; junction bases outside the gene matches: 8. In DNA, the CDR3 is TGTGCCAGCAGCCCTCTAGGACAGGAGAACACTGAAGCTTTCTTT. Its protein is CASSPLGQENTEAFF.

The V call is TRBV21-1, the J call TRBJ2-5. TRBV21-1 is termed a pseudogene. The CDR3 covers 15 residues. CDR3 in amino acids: CASSTMEGVEETQYF. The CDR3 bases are TGTGCCAGCAGCACTATGGAGGGGGTCGAAGAGACCCAGTACTTC.

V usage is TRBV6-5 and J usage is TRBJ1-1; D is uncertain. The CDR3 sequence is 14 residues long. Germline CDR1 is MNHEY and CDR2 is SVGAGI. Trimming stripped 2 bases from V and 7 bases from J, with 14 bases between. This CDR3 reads CASSYDQASGEAFF. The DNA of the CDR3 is TGTGCCAGCAGTTACGATCAGGCGTCTGGTGAAGCTTTCTTT.

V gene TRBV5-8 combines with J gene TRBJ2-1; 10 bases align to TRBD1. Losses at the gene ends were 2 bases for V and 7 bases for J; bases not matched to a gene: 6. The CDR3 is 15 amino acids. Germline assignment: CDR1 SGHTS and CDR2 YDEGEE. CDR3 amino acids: CASSLGTGEMNEQFF. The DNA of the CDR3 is TGTGCCAGCAGCTTAGGGACAGGGGAGATGAATGAGCAGTTCTTC. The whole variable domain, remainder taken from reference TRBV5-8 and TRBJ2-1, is EAGVTQSPTHLIKTRGQQATLRCSPISGHTSVYWYQQALGLGLQFLLWYDEGEERNRGNFPPRFSGRQFPNYSSELNVNALELEDSALYLCASSLGTGEMNEQFFGPGTRLTVL.